This T cell receptor beta chain was retrieved from a study of a mutant IDH1 vaccine in newly diagnosed glioma. Study-wide context: In some groups vaccination began 4-6 weeks post-radiotherapy; others received it with temozolomide. An approximately 62% male, roughly 40% female split and a mean age of approximately 38 years characterized treated patients. Standard pretreatment was either radiotherapy, temozolomide, or, for most, radiochemotherapy with temozolomide.

Repertoires were generated with immunoSEQ multiplex PCR, while TCRdb's copy carries only in-frame clones and drops some. Of about 32,000 clones in the sample, about four fifths are singletons; the top ten hold 15%. Trimming removed 3 bases from V and 0 bases from J, with 12 bases in between. Per germline, CDR1 SGHRS and CDR2 YFSETQ. CDR3 length equals 16 residues. Time point reported: week 35, safety follow-up. It was 300 ug of mutant IDH1 20-mer peptide that made up each vaccine dose, given with topical imiquimod. Turning to this clone: The antigen remains unidentified.

V gene TRBV5-1 combines with J gene TRBJ2-2; weak D call: TRBD1 (6 bases). This sequence was found in a man aged 25-45 years with glioma. The input for sequencing was PBMCs, taken from a glioma patient whose treatment included an IDH1 peptide vaccine. CDR3 loop: CASSSTGTANTGELFF. The CDR3 nucleotides are TGCGCCAGCAGCTCAACAGGGACGGCGAACACCGGGGAGCTGTTTTTT.